This T cell receptor (beta chain) originates from a study of human T cells and chemical hapten exposure. Across the study: There were weekly diphenylcyclopropenone doses to the scalp for patients throughout the approximately 25-week study.

This clonotype was seen at least ten times. One end of the junction does not line up with germline, which may come from a read error. One entry per CDR3 protein results from TCRdb running MiXCR on the RACE reads. Of tens of thousands of distinct CDR3 sequences listed, roughly 9.4% are singletons. The time point denotes: patch test 2, 6 weeks after DPC sensitization. Treatment noted: therapeutic diphenylcyclopropenone sensitization with weekly scalp DPC. Patch tests were applied only after blood draws. The sequenced sample was whole blood, obtained in connection with sensitization to the hapten diphenylcyclopropenone (DPC). This clonotype originated in a young man with alopecia areata. Some clones in this sample may be carry-over from other donors' samples.

CDR3 sequence reads: CSVEGAGGPYDEQFF. CDR3 DNA: TGCAGCGTTGAAGGGGCGGGGGGACCCTACGATGAGCAGTTCTTC. The chain carries TRBV29-1 and TRBJ2-1, with TRBD2 matching 8 bases. Looked up from germline, CDR1 is SQVTM and CDR2 is ANQGSEA. The CDR3 is 15 residues long.